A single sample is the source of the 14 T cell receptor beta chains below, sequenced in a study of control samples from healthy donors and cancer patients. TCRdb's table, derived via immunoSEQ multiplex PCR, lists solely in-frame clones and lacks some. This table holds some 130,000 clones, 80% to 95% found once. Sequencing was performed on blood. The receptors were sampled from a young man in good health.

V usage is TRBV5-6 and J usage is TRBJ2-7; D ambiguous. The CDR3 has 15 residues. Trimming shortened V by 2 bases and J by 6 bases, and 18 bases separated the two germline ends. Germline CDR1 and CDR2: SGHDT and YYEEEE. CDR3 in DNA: TGTGCCAGCAGCTTAGAGGTACTCCAAGGGTCCGAGCAGTACTTC. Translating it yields CASSLEVLQGSEQYF.

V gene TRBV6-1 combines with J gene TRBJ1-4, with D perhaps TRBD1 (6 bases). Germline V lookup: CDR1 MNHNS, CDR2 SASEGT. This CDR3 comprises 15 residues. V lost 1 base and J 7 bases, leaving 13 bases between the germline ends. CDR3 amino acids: CASSEDQGLVEKLFF. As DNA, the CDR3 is TGTGCCAGCAGTGAAGACCAGGGGCTGGTTGAAAAACTGTTTTTT.

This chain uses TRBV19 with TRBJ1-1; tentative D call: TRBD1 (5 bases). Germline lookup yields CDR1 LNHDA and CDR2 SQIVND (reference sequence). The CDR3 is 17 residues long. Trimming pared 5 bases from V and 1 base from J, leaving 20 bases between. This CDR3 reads CASSAQPWGNPNTEAFF. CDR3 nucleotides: TGTGCCAGTAGTGCCCAACCCTGGGGCAACCCGAACACTGAAGCTTTCTTT.

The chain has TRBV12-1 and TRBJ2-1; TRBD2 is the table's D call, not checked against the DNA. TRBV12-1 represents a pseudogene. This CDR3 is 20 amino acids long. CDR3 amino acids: CASSWTGTSGTSRSYNEQFF. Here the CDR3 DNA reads TGTGCCAGCAGCTGGACCGGGACTAGCGGGACAAGCCGCTCCTACAATGAGCAGTTCTTC.

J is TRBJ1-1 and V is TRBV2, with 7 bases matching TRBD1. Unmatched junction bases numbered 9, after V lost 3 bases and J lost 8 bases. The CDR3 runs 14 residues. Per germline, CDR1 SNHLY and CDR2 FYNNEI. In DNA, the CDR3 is TGTGCCAGCAGTGATCCCCACAGGGGCCTAGAAGCTTTCTTT. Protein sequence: CASSDPHRGLEAFF.

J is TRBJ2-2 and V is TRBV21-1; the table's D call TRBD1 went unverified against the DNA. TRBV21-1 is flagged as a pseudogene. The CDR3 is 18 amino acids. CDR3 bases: TGTGCCAGCAGCAAAACGTCAACAGGGAACGCGAACACCGGGGAGCTGTTTTTT. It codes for CASSKTSTGNANTGELFF.

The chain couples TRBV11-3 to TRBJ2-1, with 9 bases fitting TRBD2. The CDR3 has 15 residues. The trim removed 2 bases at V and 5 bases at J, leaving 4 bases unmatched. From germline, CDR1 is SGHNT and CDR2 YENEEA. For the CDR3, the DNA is TGTGCCAGCAGCTTACCTAGCGGGGCAAACAATGAGCAGTTCTTC. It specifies CASSLPSGANNEQFF.

The CDR3 loop reads CAISLVAGLTGELFF. The CDR3 nucleotides read TGTGCCATCAGTCTAGTAGCGGGACTCACCGGGGAGCTGTTTTTT. The chain combines TRBV10-3 with TRBJ2-2, with TRBD2 matching 8 bases. This CDR3 is 15 amino acids long. J gave up 4 bases and V 5 bases, and 6 bases lay outside the gene matches. CDR1 is ENHRY and CDR2 is SYGVKD in the germline V gene.

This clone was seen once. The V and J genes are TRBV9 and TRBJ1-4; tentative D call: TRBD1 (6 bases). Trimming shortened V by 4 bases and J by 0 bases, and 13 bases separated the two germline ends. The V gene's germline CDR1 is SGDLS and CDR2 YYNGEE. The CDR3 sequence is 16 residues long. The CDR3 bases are TGTGCCAGCAGCCATTCGGGGGCCACAACTAATGAAAAACTGTTTTTT. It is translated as CASSHSGATTNEKLFF.

The CDR3 spells CASSLGTRGSYNEQFF. CDR3 DNA sequence: TGCGCCAGCAGCTTGGGGACTAGGGGCTCCTACAATGAGCAGTTCTTC. The rearrangement joins TRBV5-1 to TRBJ2-1; TRBD2 agrees at 7 bases. The CDR3 loop spans 16 amino acids. V gave up 0 bases and J gave up 0 bases; unmatched junction bases: 3. Germline CDR1 reads SGHRS; CDR2 reads YFSETQ.

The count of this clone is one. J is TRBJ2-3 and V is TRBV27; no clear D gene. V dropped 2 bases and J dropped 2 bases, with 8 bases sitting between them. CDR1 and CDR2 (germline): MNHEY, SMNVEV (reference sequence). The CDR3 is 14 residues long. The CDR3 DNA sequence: TGTGCCAGCAGTTTAGGGCAGATCACAGATACGCAGTATTTT. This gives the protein CASSLGQITDTQYF.

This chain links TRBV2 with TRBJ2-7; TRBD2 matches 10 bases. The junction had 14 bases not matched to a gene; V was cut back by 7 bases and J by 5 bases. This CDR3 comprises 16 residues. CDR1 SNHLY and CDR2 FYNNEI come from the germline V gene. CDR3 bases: TGTGCCAGCACCCCCCGGCGAGCGGGAGGGTATCACGAGCAGTACTTC. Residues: CASTPRRAGGYHEQYF.

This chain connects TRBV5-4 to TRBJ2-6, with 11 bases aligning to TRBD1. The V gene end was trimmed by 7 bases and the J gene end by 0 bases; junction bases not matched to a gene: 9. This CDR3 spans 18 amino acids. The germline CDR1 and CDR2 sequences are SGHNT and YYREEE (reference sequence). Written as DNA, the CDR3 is TGTGCCAGCGGGGTCCCGGGACAGGGGGTCTCTGGGGCCAACGTCCTGACTTTC. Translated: CASGVPGQGVSGANVLTF.

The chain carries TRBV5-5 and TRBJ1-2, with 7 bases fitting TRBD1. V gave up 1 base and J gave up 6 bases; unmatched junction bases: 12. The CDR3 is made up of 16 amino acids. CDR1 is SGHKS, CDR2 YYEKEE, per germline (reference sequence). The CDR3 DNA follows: TGTGCCAGCAGCTTGATTTTGGGGCAGGGGGGGAATGGCTACACCTTC. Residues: CASSLILGQGGNGYTF.